The 27 T cell receptor beta chains below were found in one sample sequenced in a study of T cell repertoires in cytomegalovirus infection. TCRdb ran MiXCR on the reads and lists one entry per CDR3 protein. Of about 360,000 distinct CDR3 sequences in the sample, 15% to 20% were seen once. Material: PBMCs. These receptors came from a human donor in good health (CMV status not recorded). Some clones in this sample may be carry-over from other donors' samples.

This clonotype has a count of ten or more. This chain uses TRBV12-3 or TRBV12-4 with TRBJ1-1, with D possibly being TRBD1 (6 bases). V was clipped by 5 bases and J by 2 bases, with 12 bases between them. The CDR3 runs 14 residues. This CDR3 reads CASSPRTENTEAFF. In DNA form, the CDR3 reads TGTGCCAGCAGTCCCAGGACAGAAAACACTGAAGCTTTCTTT.

The chain joins TRBV7-9 to TRBJ1-4; D not certain. From germline, CDR1 is SEHNR and CDR2 FQNEAQ (reference sequence). The CDR3 covers 15 residues. Between the trimmed V and J ends, which lost 5 bases and 7 bases, there was a span of 17 bases. CDR3 sequence reads: CASSRMNSPFEKLFF. The CDR3 bases are TGTGCCAGCAGCCGCATGAACAGCCCTTTTGAAAAACTGTTTTTT.

This clonotype occurred many times. The rearrangement joins TRBV20-1 to TRBJ2-5; 13 bases agree with TRBD2. Germline V gene data show CDR1 as DFQATT and CDR2 as SNEGSKA (reference sequence). The CDR3 length is 16 residues. V lost 0 bases to trimming and J lost 5 bases; unmatched junction nucleotides: 6. In nucleotides, the CDR3 is TGCAGTGCTAGAGATCGGACTAGCGGGAGATATGAGACCCAGTACTTC. As protein: CSARDRTSGRYETQYF.

V usage is TRBV2 and J usage is TRBJ2-2; TRBD1 agrees at 7 bases. Germline CDR1 and CDR2: SNHLY and FYNNEI. The CDR3 has 14 amino acids. Unmatched junction bases numbered 7, after V lost 8 bases and J lost 4 bases. In DNA, the CDR3 is TGTGCCAGCCAGGGACAGCGACGCACCGGGGAGCTGTTTTTT. As protein: CASQGQRRTGELFF.

This clonotype appeared many times. V is TRBV7-2 and J is TRBJ1-5; no clear D gene. The V gene lost 3 bases and the J gene lost 1 base, with 13 bases spanning the gap. Germline values: CDR1 SGHTA, CDR2 FQGNSA. The CDR3 contains 16 residues. The CDR3 coding sequence is TGTGCCAGCAGCTTTTTTACGGGAGTGAGCAATCAGCCCCAGCATTTT. It translates to CASSFFTGVSNQPQHF.

This chain links TRBV11-2 with TRBJ1-2; 7 bases fit TRBD1. J was trimmed by 3 bases and V by 6 bases; bases with no gene match: 7. Germline V CDR1 and CDR2: SGHAT, FQNNGV. The length of the CDR3 is 14 residues. The CDR3 here is CASSPRQGHYGYTF. Here the CDR3 DNA reads TGTGCCAGCAGTCCACGACAGGGACACTATGGCTACACCTTC.

In this sample, this clonotype turned up many times. The chain joins TRBV7-2 to TRBJ2-7; D is possibly TRBD2 (6 bases). Germline lookup yields CDR1 SGHTA and CDR2 FQGNSA. V gave up 0 bases and J gave up 4 bases, with 19 bases separating them. The CDR3 consists of 17 residues. The DNA for the CDR3 is TGTGCCAGCAGCTTAGCCCCTACTGGGGTGGGGGGATACGAGCAGTACTTC. Encoded protein: CASSLAPTGVGGYEQYF.

This clonotype was recorded many times. The genes are TRBV4-3 and TRBJ1-3; unclear D gene. Germline V gives CDR1 LGHNA, CDR2 YSLEER. The CDR3 is made up of 14 amino acids. V was trimmed by 6 bases and J by 0 bases, leaving 9 bases between them. In nucleotides, the CDR3 is TGCGCCAGCAGAGCGGACCACTCTGGAAACACCATATATTTT. Its protein product is CASRADHSGNTIYF.

This clonotype was detected many times. The V call is TRBV7-8, the J call TRBJ1-5; D uncertain. CDR1 is SGHVS, CDR2 FQNEAQ, per germline. The length of the CDR3 is 15 residues. V lost 1 base and J lost 4, with 11 bases in between. The CDR3 bases are TGTGCCAGCAGCTTAGTCCGAGACACTAATCAGCCCCAGCATTTT. It is translated as CASSLVRDTNQPQHF.

This clonotype was detected many times. The chain uses TRBV5-1 and TRBJ1-3; D possibly corresponds to TRBD1 (6 bases). Germline CDR1 SGHRS, CDR2 YFSETQ. This CDR3 is built from 14 residues. The ends were cut back, 4 bases at V and 4 bases at J, with 12 bases in the middle. The CDR3 protein is CASSTQGSGNTIYF. Written as DNA, the CDR3 is TGCGCCAGCAGCACACAGGGAAGCGGAAACACCATATATTTT. The full variable domain, rest sourced from reference TRBV5-1 and TRBJ1-3, is KAGVTQTPRYLIKTRGQQVTLSCSPISGHRSVSWYQQTPGQGLQFLFEYFSETQRNKGNFPGRFSGRQFSNSRSEMNVSTLELGDSALYLCASSTQGSGNTIYFGEGSWLTVV.

This clonotype was counted at least ten times. The V gene is TRBV7-2, the J gene TRBJ2-2, with D perhaps TRBD1 (6 bases). With 5 bases removed from V and 4 bases from J, the gap between germline ends came to 17 bases. CDR3 size: 16 residues. Germline loops: CDR1 SGHTA, CDR2 FQGNSA. CDR3 sequence: CASSPTTGRGTGELFF. The DNA for the CDR3 is TGTGCCAGCAGCCCAACGACAGGTCGCGGCACCGGGGAGCTGTTTTTT.

In its sample, this clonotype was seen a few times. J is TRBJ1-1 and V is TRBV2; possibly TRBD1 for D (5 bases). The CDR3 sequence is 13 residues long. Trimming left V 11 bases short and J 8 bases short, with 21 bases between. CDR1 and CDR2 from the germline V gene are SNHLY and FYNNEI. CDR3 DNA sequence: TGTGCCCGTTCTGACGGGACGGGAGGAGAAGCTTTCTTT. Its translation: CARSDGTGGEAFF.

V usage is TRBV10-3 and J usage is TRBJ2-5; D is ambiguous. Germline V gene lookup returns CDR1 ENHRY and CDR2 SYGVKD. The ends were cut back, 5 bases at V and 4 bases at J, with 11 bases in the middle. This CDR3 spans 13 amino acids. CDR3 nucleotides: TGTGCCATCAGTATAGGAAATAGAGAGACCCAGTACTTC. Translated, it gives CAISIGNRETQYF.

This clonotype was seen a handful of times. V is TRBV7-8 and J is TRBJ1-1; tentative D call: TRBD1 (6 bases). V was cut by 1 base and J by 5 bases, with 17 bases left in between. Germline V gene lookup returns CDR1 SGHVS and CDR2 FQNEAQ. CDR3 length equals 16 residues. CDR3 nucleotides: TGTGCCAGCAGCTTAGAAATCCAGGGGAGGTGGACTGAAGCTTTCTTT. It codes for CASSLEIQGRWTEAFF.

This clonotype showed up just a few times. The rearrangement uses TRBV11-2 and TRBJ2-3, with D hard to call. The V end lost 5 bases, the J end lost 2 bases, and 11 bases lay between the germline ends. CDR3 length equals 14 residues. CDR1 SGHAT and CDR2 FQNNGV come from the germline V gene. The DNA of the CDR3 is TGTGCCAGCAGCCTTAGGAGAACCACAGATACGCAGTATTTT. Its translation is CASSLRRTTDTQYF.

Notes on this clonotype: A read error is possible here, since a much larger clone lies one base away. The V gene is TRBV10-3, the J gene TRBJ2-1; the D gene is possibly TRBD1 (5 bases). The CDR3 covers 14 residues. CDR1 is ENHRY, CDR2 SYGVKD, per germline. V lost 4 bases and J lost 6, with 13 bases in between. In DNA form, the CDR3 reads TGTGCCATCAGTGGGTCCGGTCAGGGCAATGAGCAGTTCTTC. This sequence encodes CAISGSGQGNEQFF.

This clonotype was recorded a few times. The chain employs TRBV12-3 or TRBV12-4 and TRBJ1-5; no reliable D call. With 5 bases removed from V and 5 bases from J, the gap between germline ends came to 7 bases. The CDR3 has 12 residues. CDR3: CASSPYHQPQHF. The CDR3 bases are TGTGCCAGCAGTCCGTATCATCAGCCCCAGCATTTT.

This clonotype was found many times. The V gene is TRBV6-2 or TRBV6-3, the J gene TRBJ2-7; D may be TRBD1 or TRBD2 (5 bases each). The CDR3 extends over 13 amino acids. V was trimmed by 10 bases and J by 2 bases, leaving 15 bases between them. The germline CDR1 and CDR2 sequences are MNHEY and SVGEGT. CDR3 in amino acids: CATRGQMTYEQYF. CDR3 sequence (DNA): TGTGCCACCCGGGGCCAAATGACCTACGAGCAGTACTTC.

This clonotype was recorded a few times. V is TRBV12-3 or TRBV12-4 and J is TRBJ2-3, with D possibly called TRBD1 or TRBD2 (5 bases each). Trimming took off 6 bases at V and 1 base at J, with 14 bases between the two ends. There are 15 residues in the CDR3. The CDR3 sequence is CASSSTPGRTDTQYF. The CDR3 region has the DNA TGTGCCAGCAGCTCAACACCGGGACGCACAGATACGCAGTATTTT.

V gene TRBV7-9 combines with J gene TRBJ1-2; D unresolved. The V and J ends lost 3 bases and 4 bases respectively, with 12 bases between them. Germline CDR1 reads SEHNR; CDR2 reads FQNEAQ (reference sequence). The CDR3 length is 14 residues. The chain's CDR3 is CASSFSSASYGYTF. CDR3 nucleotide sequence: TGTGCCAGCAGCTTTAGTTCCGCCTCCTATGGCTACACCTTC. Full variable domain (rest looked up from reference TRBV7-9 and TRBJ1-2): DTGVSQNPRHKITKRGQNVTFRCDPISEHNRLYWYRQTLGQGPEFLTYFQNEAQLEKSRLLSDRFSAERPKGSFSTLEIQRTEQGDSAMYLCASSFSSASYGYTFGSGTRLTVV.

In this sample, this clonotype turned up a few times. The V and J genes are TRBV12-3 or TRBV12-4 and TRBJ1-2, with TRBD1 matching 7 bases. The length of the CDR3 is 13 residues. The trim removed 4 bases at V and 7 bases at J, leaving 6 bases unmatched. The CDR3 reads CASSYDREGGYTF. CDR3 in DNA: TGTGCCAGCAGTTACGACAGGGAGGGTGGCTACACCTTC.

This clonotype has at least ten counts. The chain uses TRBV7-2 and TRBJ1-2; a possible D gene is TRBD1 (5 bases). The CDR3 totals 15 residues. Germline V gene sequence: CDR1 SGHTA, CDR2 FQGNSA. V dropped 7 bases and J dropped 0 bases, with 15 bases sitting between them. The CDR3 loop reads CASTLGTAANYGYTF. The CDR3, as DNA: TGTGCCAGCACCTTGGGGACCGCAGCTAACTATGGCTACACCTTC.

This clonotype was recorded many times. The chain is built from TRBV6-2 or TRBV6-3 and TRBJ1-5; unclear D gene. V lost 2 bases to trimming and J lost 0 bases, with 8 bases between them. The CDR3 is made up of 15 amino acids. Germline CDR1 is MNHEY and CDR2 is SVGEGT. The CDR3 sequence: CASSYGDYSNQPQHF. The DNA for the CDR3 is TGTGCCAGCAGTTACGGAGATTATAGCAATCAGCCCCAGCATTTT.

This clonotype was seen repeatedly, ten times or more. V and J are TRBV12-3 or TRBV12-4 and TRBJ2-7; possible D gene TRBD1, 6 bases. The length of the CDR3 is 14 residues. V was clipped by 8 bases and J by 1 base, with 15 bases between them. CDR3 DNA: TGTGCCAGCCAGGCCCACGGGACATCCTACGAGCAGTACTTC. Amino acid sequence: CASQAHGTSYEQYF.

In this sample, this clonotype turned up many times. The chain joins TRBV7-2 to TRBJ2-7, with 14 bases fitting TRBD2. The germline V gene has CDR1 SGHTA and CDR2 FQGNSA. The CDR3 has 22 residues. V gave up 6 bases and J gave up 2 bases; unmatched junction bases: 24. Written as DNA, the CDR3 is TGTGCCAGCAGAGACCGGGGACTAGCGGGAGCGCAAACCGAGGGACGGACCTACGAGCAGTACTTC. It encodes CASRDRGLAGAQTEGRTYEQYF.

The rearrangement links TRBV5-1 to TRBJ1-1; D uncertain. Germline V gene lookup returns CDR1 SGHRS and CDR2 YFSETQ. The V end was cut by 2 bases, the J end by 5 bases, with 10 bases between. The CDR3 has 13 residues. CDR3 bases: TGCGCCAGCAGCTTCGAGGGAGTGACTGAAGCTTTCTTT. This translates into CASSFEGVTEAFF.

V and J are TRBV20-1 and TRBJ1-2; the D is unclear. V lost 6 bases and J lost 2, with 16 bases in between. The germline CDR1 and CDR2 sequences are DFQATT and SNEGSKA (reference sequence). CDR3 size: 14 residues. CDR3 residues: CSASSMGRNYGYTF. In nucleotides, the CDR3 is TGCAGTGCATCATCCATGGGCCGGAACTATGGCTACACCTTC.